Listed below are T cell receptor beta chains from one sample, sequenced in a study of cytomegalovirus exposure and HLA in healthy donors. Here immunoSEQ multiplex PCR was the method, and the copy in TCRdb shows in-frame clones only, minus some. The table has about 110,000 clones, around 76% seen once. The material sequenced was PBMCs. These receptor sequences come from a man in his thirties or forties in good health and CMV-seropositive. Both conserved end residues are part of each CDR3. The order of the fields is V gene, D gene, clone size, J gene, CDR3 DNA, CDR3 protein. A D gene is named only where the DNA matches it firmly. Some rows have no size entry. The others give once, few or many, or a class for an expanded clone.

TRBV18	TRBD1	-	TRBJ1-4	TGTGCCAGCTCGCCGCGGGACAGTAATGAAAAACTGTTTTTT	CASSPRDSNEKLFF
TRBV5-1	-	few	TRBJ2-5	TGCGCCAGCAGCTCTGTCCCGGGACTGCCACAAGAGACCCAGTACTTC	CASSSVPGLPQETQYF
TRBV6-1	TRBD1	-	TRBJ1-2	TGTGCCAGCAGTGACCGACAGGGCTATGGCTACACCTTC	CASSDRQGYGYTF
TRBV9	TRBD2	-	TRBJ2-7	TGTGCCAGCAGCGCGAGCATGGGACTAGAACGCGAGCAGTACTTC	CASSASMGLEREQYF
TRBV29-1	-	-	TRBJ1-1	TGCAGCGTTGAAGACCGCACAGTGAACACTGAAGCTTTCTTT	CSVEDRTVNTEAFF
TRBV6-5	-	few	TRBJ2-6	TGTGCCAGCAGTTACTCGAGAGTTGCTGGGGCCAACGGCCTGACTTTC	CASSYSRVAGANGLTF
TRBV5-8	TRBD1	-	TRBJ1-4	TGTGCCAGCAGCGGACCAGGGGTTGCAGGGGGCGAAAAACTGTTTTTT	CASSGPGVAGGEKLFF
TRBV29-1	TRBD2	-	TRBJ2-3	TGCAGCGTTTTCCCCTCGACTAGCGCAGATACGCAGTATTTT	CSVFPSTSADTQYF
TRBV27	-	-	TRBJ1-5	TGTGCCAGCAGTATCACAGGGTTAAATCAGCCCCAGCATTTT	CASSITGLNQPQHF
TRBV2	TRBD1	-	TRBJ1-1	TGTGCCAGTTTGTTCGACAGGGTTGAAGCTTTCTTT	CASLFDRVEAFF
TRBV5-4	-	-	TRBJ2-5	TGTGCCAGCAGCTCCCCTGGCCGCCAGGAGACCCAGTACTTC	CASSSPGRQETQYF
TRBV29-1	-	-	TRBJ2-7	TGCAGCGTTGCAAAGGGGACCTACGAGCAGTACTTC	CSVAKGTYEQYF
TRBV5-6	-	-	TRBJ2-1	TGTGCCAGCAGCTTTCTTTTGCGGCAGGAGCAGTTCTTC	CASSFLLRQEQFF
TRBV9	-	-	TRBJ2-3	TGTGCCAGCAGCCCCCAAGGGGGAATCACAGATACGCAGTATTTT	CASSPQGGITDTQYF
TRBV4-1	TRBD1	once	TRBJ1-6	TGCGCCAGCAGCCAAGCCTCGGGACAGGGGGTAAGTTCACCCCTCCACTTT	CASSQASGQGVSSPLHF
TRBV5-8	-	-	TRBJ1-5	TGTGCCAGCAGCTTGGCCCGGACAGCCCGACAAACTAGCAATCAGCCCCAGCATTTT	CASSLARTARQTSNQPQHF
TRBV7-6	TRBD2	-	TRBJ2-1	TGTGCCAGCAGTCAGGGACTAGCGGGGGAGAGGGGGAATGAGCAGTTCTTC	CASSQGLAGERGNEQFF
TRBV2	-	-	TRBJ1-1	TGTGCCAGCATTGAGGCAGTAAGTATGAACACTGAAGCTTTCTTT	CASIEAVSMNTEAFF
TRBV5-4	-	-	TRBJ2-5	TGTGCCAGCAGCTTGTTCGGGGGGCGGCAAGAGACCCAGTACTTC	CASSLFGGRQETQYF
TRBV18	-	-	TRBJ1-2	TGTGCCAGCTCACCCGCTCAAGGGGATGGCTACACCTTC	CASSPAQGDGYTF
TRBV5-5	-	once	TRBJ2-1	TGTGCCAGCACCACAACCAATGAGCAGTTCTTC	CASTTTNEQFF
TRBV6-5	TRBD1	-	TRBJ2-1	TGTGCCAGCAGTTACTCGACAGGGACGTTCTTC	CASSYSTGTFF
TRBV19	TRBD1	once	TRBJ2-2	TGTGCCAGTAGGGGACAGGGGAAAGGCACCGGGGAGCTGTTTTTT	CASRGQGKGTGELFF
TRBV6-1	-	-	TRBJ1-2	TGTGCCAGCAGTGAAGTTCGACAGGAGCAAAACGTCTATGGCTACACCTTC	CASSEVRQEQNVYGYTF
TRBV5-1	-	-	TRBJ1-6	TGCGCCAGCAGCTTGGAAGGTACTAGGAGTTCACCCCCCCACTTT	CASSLEGTRSSPPHF
TRBV7-6	TRBD2	few	TRBJ2-2	TGTGCCAGCAGCTTTAACCCGACTAGCGGGACGAACACCGGGGAGCTGTTTTTT	CASSFNPTSGTNTGELFF
TRBV19	TRBD2	-	TRBJ2-3	TGTGCCAGTACCAAGGGTGGAGCGGGGGGCACAGATACGCAGTATTTT	CASTKGGAGGTDTQYF
TRBV5-4	-	-	TRBJ1-4	TGTGCCAGCAGCGCCTCGACAGGTGCAACTAATGAAAAACTGTTTTTT	CASSASTGATNEKLFF
TRBV6-4	-	-	TRBJ1-1	TGTGCCACGCGGGGGCGAAACACTGAAGCTTTCTTT	CATRGRNTEAFF
TRBV18	TRBD1	once	TRBJ2-2	TGTGCCAGCTCACCGAGATCCCGGGACAGCCAACTTACCGGGGAGCTGTTTTTT	CASSPRSRDSQLTGELFF
TRBV6-5	-	once	TRBJ2-7	TGTGCCAGCAGTTACACAGGCGCCTACGAGCAGTACTTC	CASSYTGAYEQYF
TRBV11-1	TRBD1	-	TRBJ2-5	TGTGCCAGCAGCCCAGGAGCTAAACAGGGGCGAATGGGACGAGAGACCCAGTACTTC	CASSPGAKQGRMGRETQYF
TRBV5-5	-	-	TRBJ2-7	TGTGCCAGCAGCCTAACAGGGTCCTACGAGCAGTACTTC	CASSLTGSYEQYF
TRBV11-2	TRBD1	-	TRBJ1-2	TGTGCCAGCAGCTTGGACAGGGTCTATGGCTACACCTTC	CASSLDRVYGYTF
TRBV19	-	-	TRBJ1-4	TGTGCCAGTAGTACCCTGCTGGGCTTCAATGAAAAACTGTTTTTT	CASSTLLGFNEKLFF
TRBV9	-	-	TRBJ2-1	TGTGCCAGCAGCGTAGAGGTAGCGATTAATGAGCAGTTCTTC	CASSVEVAINEQFF
TRBV9	-	-	TRBJ2-3	TGTGCCAGCAGCTTGACTATGGGCACAGATACGCAGTATTTT	CASSLTMGTDTQYF
TRBV5-8	TRBD1	-	TRBJ1-1	TGTGCCAGCAGCCCGTCGGAGGGGGCGAACACTGAAGCTTTCTTT	CASSPSEGANTEAFF
TRBV2	-	-	TRBJ1-5	TGTGCCAGCAGGTCAACGGGGACGGGAGATCAGCCCCAGCATTTT	CASRSTGTGDQPQHF
TRBV7-2	-	-	TRBJ2-1	TGTGCCAGCAGCCGAGAGCCGACCTACAATGAGCAGTTCTTC	CASSREPTYNEQFF
TRBV7-2	TRBD1	-	TRBJ1-5	TGTGCCAGCAGCGTAGGACAGGGGCTCGGTCAGCCCCAGCATTTT	CASSVGQGLGQPQHF
TRBV12-5	-	once	TRBJ2-3	TGTGCTAGTGGTTTGGTAGGTCCAGGTTTTACGCAGTATTTT	CASGLVGPGFTQYF